This T cell receptor beta chain was recovered during a study of blood T cell repertoires in COVID-19. The CDR3 sequence is 17 residues long. Germline V gene lookup returns CDR1 SGHAT and CDR2 FQNNGV. The V end lost 1 base, the J end lost 0 bases, and 13 bases lay between the germline ends. The table came from immunoSEQ multiplex PCR; TCRdb's copy has only in-frame clones and leaves some out. The sample lists some 73,000 clones, more than 80% occurring once. The TCR comes from a human donor in a cohort sampled during active COVID-19. Sample: peripheral blood. The J gene is TRBJ1-3, the V gene TRBV11-2; no reliable D call. The DNA for the CDR3 is TGTGCCAGCAGCTTAGTCCTGACACAAGGCTCTGGAAACACCATATATTTT. Amino acids: CASSLVLTQGSGNTIYF. The full variable domain, rest sourced from reference TRBV11-2 and TRBJ1-3, is EAGVAQSPRYKIIEKRQSVAFWCNPISGHATLYWYQQILGQGPKLLIQFQNNGVVDDSQLPKDRFSAERLKGVDSTLKIQPAKLEDSAVYLCASSLVLTQGSGNTIYFGEGSWLTVV.